These T cell receptor beta chains were read from a single sample in a study of tumor and adjacent non-tumor tissue in lung cancer. TCRdb reanalysed the multiplex PCR reads using MiXCR and keeps one entry per CDR3 protein. The sample consists of tens of thousands of distinct CDR3 sequences, 55% to 70% of them appearing once. The source material was lung tumor tissue. The source is a man in his fifties with non-small cell lung cancer. The CDR3 runs from the conserved cysteine through the conserved F or W. D genes are given only for firm matches. Size is stated for part of the rows, as once, few or many counts, or as a class when the clone is expanded.

abundance: many
d_gene: NA
j_gene: TRBJ2-3
v_gene: TRBV4-1
CDR3aa: CASSQGGSTDTQYF
CDR3nt: TGCGCCAGCAGCCAAGGGGGAAGCACAGATACGCAGTATTTT

abundance: few
d_gene: NA
j_gene: TRBJ1-2
v_gene: TRBV5-1
CDR3aa: CASSRSTYGYTF
CDR3nt: TGCGCCAGCAGCCGATCAACTTATGGCTACACCTTC

abundance: many
d_gene: TRBD1
j_gene: TRBJ1-5
v_gene: TRBV6-6
CDR3aa: CASSPGTGDSVAQHF
CDR3nt: TGTGCCAGCAGTCCCGGGACAGGCGATTCAGTGGCCCAGCATTTT

abundance: NA
d_gene: NA
j_gene: TRBJ1-1
v_gene: TRBV6-1
CDR3aa: CASSEAFTLRATEAFF
CDR3nt: TGTGCCAGCAGTGAAGCGTTTACCCTGAGGGCCACCGAAGCTTTCTTT

abundance: NA
d_gene: TRBD2
j_gene: TRBJ2-1
v_gene: TRBV28
CDR3aa: CASSFSGGHNEQFF
CDR3nt: TGTGCCAGCAGTTTCTCGGGGGGGCACAATGAGCAGTTCTTC

abundance: once
d_gene: TRBD2
j_gene: TRBJ2-2
v_gene: TRBV11-3
CDR3aa: CASSVAGGPGTGELFF
CDR3nt: TGTGCCAGCAGTGTAGCGGGAGGGCCTGGCACCGGGGAGCTGTTTTTT

abundance: NA
d_gene: NA
j_gene: TRBJ2-2
v_gene: TRBV9
CDR3aa: CASGARQENTGELFF
CDR3nt: TGTGCCAGCGGCGCCCGCCAGGAGAACACCGGGGAGCTGTTTTTT

abundance: NA
d_gene: NA
j_gene: TRBJ2-7
v_gene: TRBV6-6
CDR3aa: CASSVAYVQYF
CDR3nt: TGTGCCAGTAGTGTTGCCTACGTGCAGTACTTC

abundance: NA
d_gene: TRBD1
j_gene: TRBJ2-3
v_gene: TRBV7-9
CDR3aa: CASSARGQGGLDTQYF
CDR3nt: TGTGCCAGCAGCGCGAGGGGACAGGGGGGCCTAGATACGCAGTATTTT

abundance: NA
d_gene: NA
j_gene: TRBJ2-7
v_gene: TRBV6-1
CDR3aa: CASTEERTYEQYF
CDR3nt: TGTGCCAGCACTGAGGAGAGAACTTACGAGCAGTACTTC

abundance: NA
d_gene: TRBD2
j_gene: TRBJ2-1
v_gene: TRBV4-1
CDR3aa: CTSSPRISGRNNEQFF
CDR3nt: TGTACCAGCAGCCCAAGGATTAGCGGGAGGAACAATGAGCAGTTCTTC

abundance: NA
d_gene: NA
j_gene: TRBJ1-5
v_gene: TRBV30
CDR3aa: CAWNTVPSHPQHF
CDR3nt: TGTGCCTGGAATACCGTACCCAGCCATCCCCAGCACTTT

abundance: many
d_gene: NA
j_gene: TRBJ1-2
v_gene: TRBV29-1
CDR3aa: CSALFGQGSSGYTF
CDR3nt: TGCAGCGCCCTTTTCGGTCAGGGTTCGTCTGGCTACACCTTC

abundance: NA
d_gene: TRBD2
j_gene: TRBJ2-3
v_gene: TRBV7-9
CDR3aa: CASSLTSGSVASTDTQYF
CDR3nt: TGTGCCAGCAGCTTGACTAGCGGGAGCGTAGCGAGCACAGATACGCAGTATTTT

abundance: many
d_gene: TRBD1
j_gene: TRBJ1-2
v_gene: TRBV6-6
CDR3aa: CASSPTGDGYTF
CDR3nt: TGTGCCAGCAGTCCTACAGGGGATGGCTACACCTTC

abundance: NA
d_gene: NA
j_gene: TRBJ2-1
v_gene: TRBV11-1
CDR3aa: CDSRLERTDNGQFF
CDR3nt: TGTGACAGCAGATTAGAAAGGACAGACAATGGGCAGTTCTTC

abundance: many
d_gene: NA
j_gene: TRBJ1-5
v_gene: TRBV6-1
CDR3aa: CASSEMRSNQPQHF
CDR3nt: TGTGCCAGCAGTGAAATGCGGAGCAATCAGCCCCAGCATTTT

abundance: once
d_gene: NA
j_gene: TRBJ1-5
v_gene: TRBV28
CDR3aa: CASSCYSNEPQHF
CDR3nt: TGTGCCAGCAGTTGCTATAGCAATGAGCCCCAGCATTTT

abundance: many
d_gene: TRBD2
j_gene: TRBJ2-2
v_gene: TRBV6-1
CDR3aa: CASSESSGSLLSNTGELFF
CDR3nt: TGTGCCAGCAGTGAGTCTAGCGGGAGCCTTTTGTCGAACACCGGGGAGCTGTTTTTT

abundance: many
d_gene: NA
j_gene: TRBJ2-7
v_gene: TRBV10-3
CDR3aa: CAISESPASGAYEQYF
CDR3nt: TGTGCCATCAGTGAGTCGCCTGCCTCGGGGGCGTACGAGCAGTACTTC

abundance: few
d_gene: TRBD2
j_gene: TRBJ2-1
v_gene: TRBV11-1
CDR3aa: CASSWGLAGGDEQFF
CDR3nt: TGCGCCAGCAGCTGGGGACTAGCGGGGGGAGATGAGCAGTTCTTC

abundance: NA
d_gene: NA
j_gene: TRBJ2-3
v_gene: TRBV11-2
CDR3aa: CAGSLWGLSSTDTLYF
CDR3nt: TGTGCCGGCAGCTTATGGGGGTTATCTAGCACAGATACGCTGTATTTT

abundance: NA
d_gene: NA
j_gene: TRBJ1-6
v_gene: TRBV11-2
CDR3aa: CANSFPGHNYNSPLHF
CDR3nt: TGTGCCAACAGCTTCCCGGGACACAACTATAATTCACCTCTCCACTTT

abundance: NA
d_gene: TRBD2
j_gene: TRBJ2-1
v_gene: TRBV7-9
CDR3aa: CAGSDSGRAYNEQFF
CDR3nt: TGTGCCGGCAGCGATAGCGGGAGGGCTTACAATGAGCAGTTCTTC

abundance: NA
d_gene: NA
j_gene: TRBJ1-5
v_gene: TRBV7-9
CDR3aa: CASSLTAGHPQHF
CDR3nt: TGTGCCAGCAGCTTAACTGCTGGTCATCCCCAGCATTTT

abundance: NA
d_gene: NA
j_gene: TRBJ2-2
v_gene: TRBV5-5
CDR3aa: CASSLTVGVTGELFF
CDR3nt: TGTGCCAGCAGCTTGACAGTGGGGGTCACCGGGGAGTTGTTTTTT

abundance: few
d_gene: NA
j_gene: TRBJ2-7
v_gene: TRBV24-1
CDR3aa: CATSDPSHGEAYEQYF
CDR3nt: TGTGCCACCAGTGATCCAAGCCACGGGGAGGCCTACGAGCAGTACTTC

abundance: many
d_gene: TRBD1
j_gene: TRBJ2-7
v_gene: TRBV29-1
CDR3aa: CSVEGGTGDYEQYF
CDR3nt: TGCAGCGTAGAAGGTGGGACAGGAGACTACGAGCAGTACTTC

abundance: many
d_gene: NA
j_gene: TRBJ1-2
v_gene: TRBV20-1
CDR3aa: CSARERGKNYGYTF
CDR3nt: TGCAGTGCTAGAGAGCGGGGGAAAAACTATGGCTACACCTTC

abundance: NA
d_gene: TRBD2
j_gene: TRBJ2-1
v_gene: TRBV4-1
CDR3aa: CASSPRTSGRTNEQLF
CDR3nt: TGCGCCAGTAGCCCAAGGACTAGCGGGAGGACCAATGAGCAGCTCTTC

abundance: many
d_gene: NA
j_gene: TRBJ2-1
v_gene: TRBV6-5
CDR3aa: CASSYPTAQRNEQFF
CDR3nt: TGTGCCAGCAGTTACCCAACGGCGCAGAGGAATGAGCAGTTCTTC

abundance: few
d_gene: NA
j_gene: TRBJ1-1
v_gene: TRBV12-3/TRBV12-4
CDR3aa: CVSSPGPRNTEAFF
CDR3nt: TGTGTCAGCAGCCCCGGGCCAAGGAACACTGAAGCTTTCTTT

abundance: NA
d_gene: NA
j_gene: TRBJ1-1
v_gene: TRBV2
CDR3aa: CASSVVQGNTEAFF
CDR3nt: TGTGCCAGCAGTGTCGTACAGGGGAACACTGAAGCTTTCTTT

abundance: NA
d_gene: TRBD2
j_gene: TRBJ2-7
v_gene: TRBV4-1
CDR3aa: CASSHLTSGDEQYF
CDR3nt: TGCGCCAGCAGCCACTTGACTAGCGGGGACGAGCAGTACTTC

abundance: many
d_gene: NA
j_gene: TRBJ1-5
v_gene: TRBV12-3/TRBV12-4
CDR3aa: CASSPRGHQPQHF
CDR3nt: TGTGCCAGCAGTCCCCGGGGACATCAGCCCCAGCATTTT

abundance: NA
d_gene: NA
j_gene: TRBJ2-7
v_gene: TRBV7-8
CDR3aa: CASSLAPGPSYDQYF
CDR3nt: TGTGCCAGCAGCTTAGCGCCAGGGCCCTCCTACGATCAGTACTTC

abundance: NA
d_gene: NA
j_gene: TRBJ2-6
v_gene: TRBV29-1
CDR3aa: CSVSTRADSSGANVLTF
CDR3nt: TGCAGCGTTTCGACCCGGGCGGATAGCTCTGGGGCCAATGTCCTGACTTTC

abundance: many
d_gene: NA
j_gene: TRBJ2-1
v_gene: TRBV20-1
CDR3aa: CSARGYTRDNEQFF
CDR3nt: TGCAGTGCTAGGGGGTATACAAGGGACAATGAGCAGTTCTTC

abundance: once
d_gene: TRBD2
j_gene: TRBJ2-7
v_gene: TRBV29-1
CDR3aa: CIARSSGSLYEQYF
CDR3nt: TGTATCGCAAGGAGTAGCGGGAGCCTCTACGAGCAGTACTTC

abundance: NA
d_gene: NA
j_gene: TRBJ2-1
v_gene: TRBV7-9
CDR3aa: CASSLASGKEFF
CDR3nt: TGTGCCAGCAGCTTAGCTAGCGGAAAGGAGTTCTTC

abundance: NA
d_gene: NA
j_gene: TRBJ1-5
v_gene: TRBV5-4
CDR3aa: CASSLGAVFQPQHF
CDR3nt: TGTGCCAGCAGCTTGGGGGCGGTTTTTCAGCCCCAGCATTTT

abundance: many
d_gene: TRBD2
j_gene: TRBJ2-7
v_gene: TRBV10-3
CDR3aa: CAIRELAGTGEQYF
CDR3nt: TGTGCCATCAGAGAACTAGCGGGGACGGGGGAGCAGTACTTC

abundance: NA
d_gene: TRBD2
j_gene: TRBJ2-3
v_gene: TRBV11-3
CDR3aa: CASSAGTSDIDTRYF
CDR3nt: TGTGCCAGCAGCGCCGGGACTAGCGACATAGATACGCGGTATTTT

abundance: NA
d_gene: NA
j_gene: TRBJ2-7
v_gene: TRBV19
CDR3aa: CASSTWTGSGGGEQYF
CDR3nt: TGTGCCAGTAGTACATGGACCGGGTCCGGAGGTGGGGAGCAGTACTTC

abundance: many
d_gene: TRBD1
j_gene: TRBJ1-4
v_gene: TRBV6-6
CDR3aa: CASSPAGTGVREKLFF
CDR3nt: TGTGCCAGCAGTCCTGCCGGGACAGGGGTACGAGAAAAACTGTTTTTT

abundance: once
d_gene: NA
j_gene: TRBJ2-7
v_gene: TRBV7-9
CDR3aa: CASSRSVSDEQYF
CDR3nt: TGTGCCAGCAGCCGAAGCGTGAGTGACGAGCAGTACTTC

abundance: once
d_gene: NA
j_gene: TRBJ2-1
v_gene: TRBV10-3
CDR3aa: CAINGQGIEQFF
CDR3nt: TGTGCCATCAATGGTCAAGGAATTGAGCAGTTCTTC

abundance: NA
d_gene: TRBD2
j_gene: TRBJ2-4
v_gene: TRBV6-4
CDR3aa: CASRLAEAKNIQYF
CDR3nt: TGTGCCAGCAGACTAGCGGAAGCCAAAAACATTCAGTACTTC

abundance: many
d_gene: TRBD2
j_gene: TRBJ2-3
v_gene: TRBV12-3/TRBV12-4
CDR3aa: CASSLGTSGIADTQYF
CDR3nt: TGTGCCAGCAGTTTAGGGACTAGCGGGATAGCGGATACGCAGTATTTT

abundance: few
d_gene: NA
j_gene: TRBJ2-2
v_gene: TRBV20-1
CDR3aa: CSAARKERTGELFF
CDR3nt: TGCAGTGCTGCCCGCAAAGAGCGGACCGGGGAGCTGTTTTTT

abundance: NA
d_gene: TRBD2
j_gene: TRBJ2-3
v_gene: TRBV11-3
CDR3aa: CTSSAGTSGTDTQYF
CDR3nt: TGTACCAGCAGTGCCGGAACTAGCGGCACAGATACGCAGTATTTT

abundance: few
d_gene: NA
j_gene: TRBJ2-5
v_gene: TRBV24-1
CDR3aa: CATSELGSQETQYF
CDR3nt: TGTGCCACCAGTGAATTAGGGAGCCAAGAGACCCAGTACTTC

abundance: few
d_gene: NA
j_gene: TRBJ1-1
v_gene: TRBV15
CDR3aa: CATSRALRGADTEAFF
CDR3nt: TGTGCCACCAGCAGAGCTCTTCGGGGGGCGGACACTGAAGCTTTCTTT

abundance: NA
d_gene: TRBD1
j_gene: TRBJ1-4
v_gene: TRBV14
CDR3aa: CAGSLTGGAYDEKLFF
CDR3nt: TGTGCCGGCAGCCTAACAGGGGGCGCCTACGATGAAAAACTGTTTTTT

abundance: NA
d_gene: TRBD1
j_gene: TRBJ2-1
v_gene: TRBV4-2
CDR3aa: CAGRHSLRDRGYNEQLF
CDR3nt: TGTGCCGGCAGACACAGCCTCCGGGACAGGGGCTACAATGAGCAGCTCTTC